These T cell receptor beta chains were read from a single sample in a study of T cell responses to AZD1222 COVID-19 vaccine. The protocol was immunoSEQ multiplex PCR, while the TCRdb copy is restricted to in-frame clones and leaves out a portion. The profile shows roughly 120,000 clones, 85% to 95% of them singletons. The source material was peripheral blood, sampled on day 0 of AZD1222 vaccination. These receptors came from an adult in good health. The conserved cysteine and the conserved F or W are not part of the CDR3 here. Fields, in order: V gene, J gene, CDR3 protein.

>TRBV29-1|TRBJ2-2
SVEPSGYTGELF
>TRBV27|TRBJ1-6
ASSQDRGRASPLH
>TRBV30|TRBJ2-7
AWGTGVSAEQY
>TRBV6-4|TRBJ2-3
ASSDLAGTDTQY
>TRBV2|TRBJ2-7
ASRSGPMNYEQY
>TRBV10-1|TRBJ2-3
ASSESAGRRDTQY
>TRBV4-1|TRBJ2-5
ASSQDWPRGTQY
>TRBV7-9|TRBJ1-2
ASSLGWGYT
>TRBV6-1|TRBJ1-4
ASSEFGGVATNEKLF
>TRBV3-1/TRBV3-2|TRBJ2-7
ASNTGGQGEQY
>TRBV27|TRBJ1-2
ASSPRESNYGYT
>TRBV7-2|TRBJ2-5
ASSLGAGGETQY
>TRBV12-3/TRBV12-4|TRBJ1-4
ASRSSEGQKLF
>TRBV7-9|TRBJ2-5
ASSLNSGETQY
>TRBV18|TRBJ1-5
ASSPQGMGNQPQH
>TRBV15|TRBJ1-5
AERGGQPQH
>TRBV30|TRBJ1-6
AWSLGQMSSYNSPLH
>TRBV6-4|TRBJ2-1
ASSDSAGSYNEQF
>TRBV18|TRBJ2-1
ASSVAGEQF
>TRBV10-3|TRBJ1-1
AISASGEGAEAF